The next 27 T cell receptor beta chains were all read from a single sample in a study of T-cell memory formation after mild COVID-19. TCRdb reanalysed the 5' RACE reads using MiXCR and keeps one entry per CDR3 protein. The table includes 300,000 to 400,000 distinct CDR3 sequences, around 13% detected once. Sequenced sample: PBMCs or a T cell subset sorted from them (not recorded which). Source of these receptors: a man aged 18 to 29 who had mild COVID-19 (a few samples of this study predate the infection). Cell type and time point are not known.

This chain uses TRBV7-2 with TRBJ2-1, with 13 bases matching TRBD2. Trimming took 5 bases from V and 9 from J; bases not matched to a gene: 7. The V gene's germline CDR1 is SGHTA and CDR2 FQGNSA. The CDR3 runs 15 residues. CDR3 nucleotides: TGTGCCAGCAGCCCTTGGACTAGCGGGGGTTCTGAGCAGTTCTTC. As protein: CASSPWTSGGSEQFF. Filled out from reference TRBV7-2 and TRBJ2-1, the complete variable domain reads GAGVSQSPSNKVTEKGKDVELRCDPISGHTALYWYRQSLGQGLEFLIYFQGNSAPDKSGLPSDRFSAERTGGSVSTLTIQRTQQEDSAVYLCASSPWTSGGSEQFFGPGTRLTVL.

J is TRBJ2-7 and V is TRBV6-1; D perhaps matches TRBD1 (6 bases). The CDR3 is made up of 14 amino acids. In germline, CDR1 is MNHNS, CDR2 SASEGT. Trimming left V 4 bases short and J 4 bases short, with 14 bases between. CDR3 coding DNA: TGTGCCAGCAGTGCTACAAGGGGGTGGTACGAGCAGTACTTC. It is translated as CASSATRGWYEQYF.

The chain combines TRBV6-2 or TRBV6-3 with TRBJ2-7; D unresolved. The CDR3 covers 11 residues. Germline assignment: CDR1 MNHEY and CDR2 SVGEGT. Trimming shortened V by 2 bases and J by 12 bases, and 11 bases separated the two germline ends. In nucleotides, the CDR3 is TGTGCCAGCAGTTACGGGCAGAGACCGTACGTC. Translating gives CASSYGQRPYV.

The chain is built from TRBV5-1 and TRBJ2-5; D unclear. The CDR3 totals 14 residues. Germline V gives CDR1 SGHRS, CDR2 YFSETQ. Trimming took off 0 bases at V and 5 bases at J, with 11 bases between the two ends. The CDR3 DNA is TGCGCCAGCAGCTTGGGTGGTAGCTCGGAGACCCAGTACTTC. This codes for CASSLGGSSETQYF.

This sequence joins TRBV5-6 and TRBJ1-4, with 7 bases aligning to TRBD1. The CDR3 loop spans 15 amino acids. After removal of 2 bases from V and 8 bases from J, the junction contained 9 bases not matched to a gene. Per the germline V gene, CDR1 is SGHDT and CDR2 is YYEEEE. The CDR3 nucleotides read TGTGCCAGCAGCTTTACAGGGGTGCTAGGAGAAAAACTGTTTTTT. It is translated as CASSFTGVLGEKLFF. Combining the CDR3 with reference TRBV5-6 and TRBJ1-4 gives the whole variable domain DAGVTQSPTHLIKTRGQQVTLRCSPKSGHDTVSWYQQALGQGPQFIFQYYEEEERQRGNFPDRFSGHQFPNYSSELNVNALLLGDSALYLCASSFTGVLGEKLFFGSGTQLSVL.

This clonotype was counted between two and nine times. The chain links TRBV5-1 to TRBJ2-7; 10 bases align to TRBD2. The germline gives CDR1 SGHRS, CDR2 YFSETQ. CDR3 length: 14 residues. V was clipped by 1 base and J by 7 bases; unmatched bases: 5. Here the CDR3 reads CASSLTSGAEEQYV. The CDR3, as DNA: TGCGCCAGCAGCTTGACTAGCGGGGCGGAGGAGCAGTACGTC.

This clonotype was counted only a few times. This rearrangement joins TRBV7-9 to TRBJ2-3; 13 bases are a match to TRBD2. Per the germline V gene, CDR1 is SEHNR and CDR2 is FQNEAQ (reference sequence). The CDR3 extends over 17 amino acids. After removal of 3 bases from V and 2 bases from J, the junction contained 5 bases not matched to a gene. In DNA, the CDR3 is TGTGCCAGCAGCTTCCCGACTAGCGGGGGGTTCACAGATACGCAGTATTTT. It translates to CASSFPTSGGFTDTQYF.

Here the CDR3 reads CASSPTGMNTGELFF. The CDR3 coding sequence is TGTGCCAGCAGCCCGACAGGAATGAACACCGGGGAGCTGTTTTTT. J is TRBJ2-2 and V is TRBV7-3; maybe TRBD1 (6 bases). Between the trimmed V and J ends, which lost 5 bases and 1 base, there was a span of 11 bases. Germline CDR1 and CDR2: SGHTA and FQGTGA. This CDR3 spans 15 amino acids.

This clonotype was seen once. The rearrangement uses TRBV2 and TRBJ2-4; tentatively, D is TRBD2 (6 bases). The V and J ends lost 7 bases and 4 bases respectively, with 14 bases between them. This CDR3 comprises 14 residues. Germline V gives CDR1 SNHLY, CDR2 FYNNEI. The chain's CDR3 is CASTETGVKNIQYF. The DNA of the CDR3 is TGTGCCAGCACCGAAACGGGAGTTAAAAACATTCAGTACTTC.

This clonotype was seen many times. CDR3 sequence (DNA): TGTGCCAGCAGTTTACAGGGGGCGGTCACCGGGGAGCTGTTTTTT. Protein sequence: CASSLQGAVTGELFF. J is TRBJ2-2 and V is TRBV12-3 or TRBV12-4, with 8 positions matching TRBD1. V lost 2 bases and J lost 4; bases outside the gene matches: 3. The CDR3 contains 15 residues.

This clonotype was picked up a small number of times. This sequence joins TRBV20-1 and TRBJ1-2; D possibly corresponds to TRBD1 (6 bases). Trimming cost V 3 bases and J 5 bases, with 10 bases left between them. CDR3 length: 12 amino acids. CDR1 and CDR2 (germline): DFQATT, SNEGSKA (reference sequence). CDR3 region: CSASRGAYGYTF. As DNA, the CDR3 is TGCAGTGCTAGCCGGGGGGCGTATGGCTACACCTTC.

The genes are TRBV20-1 and TRBJ1-5; 7 bases are a match to TRBD1. This CDR3 comprises 14 residues. The ends lost 6 bases at V and 6 bases at J; junction bases unmatched: 11. In germline, CDR1 is DFQATT, CDR2 SNEGSKA (reference sequence). The chain's CDR3 is CSAGGQGVAQPQHF. The CDR3, as DNA: TGCAGTGCCGGGGGTCAGGGGGTCGCTCAGCCCCAGCATTTT.

This clonotype was observed a few times. The J gene is TRBJ1-1, the V gene TRBV18; no clear D gene. Per the germline V gene, CDR1 is KGHSH and CDR2 is LQKENI. With 5 bases removed from V and 4 bases from J, the gap between germline ends came to 11 bases. This CDR3 region has 13 residues. The CDR3 nucleotides read TGTGCCAGCTCAATCACGGGGAGCACTGAAGCTTTCTTT. This gives the protein CASSITGSTEAFF.

The gene calls are TRBV7-9 and TRBJ2-1; 8 bases line up with TRBD2. The CDR3 has 19 residues. Germline assignment: CDR1 SEHNR and CDR2 FQNEAQ (reference sequence). The ends lost 4 bases at V and 5 bases at J; junction bases unmatched: 19. The CDR3 is CASSSLRGLGGIVNNEQFF. Written as DNA, the CDR3 is TGTGCCAGCAGCTCCCTAAGGGGACTAGGAGGGATAGTTAACAATGAGCAGTTCTTC.

The V gene is TRBV12-3 or TRBV12-4, the J gene TRBJ2-2; 10 bases agree with TRBD2. This CDR3 region has 16 residues. V was pared by 4 bases and J by 5 bases, with 7 bases of the junction left unmatched. The CDR3, as DNA: TGTGCCAGCAGTTCCCAGCGGGGGGGCTTTACCGGGGAGCTGTTTTTT. It codes for CASSSQRGGFTGELFF.

This CDR3 is CASSLALAVNTEAFF. CDR3 bases: TGCGCCAGCAGCTTGGCTCTGGCAGTGAACACTGAAGCTTTCTTT. This chain links TRBV5-1 with TRBJ1-1; D remains unclear. Germline V gives CDR1 SGHRS, CDR2 YFSETQ. This CDR3 has 15 residues. Deletions cut 0 bases from V and 0 bases from J, with 9 bases between.

The gene calls are TRBV5-1 and TRBJ1-2; possibly TRBD1 for D (6 bases). CDR3 length: 13 residues. CDR1 SGHRS and CDR2 YFSETQ come from the germline V gene. The germline V and J ends were trimmed by 7 bases and 3 bases, with 13 bases remaining between them. This chain's CDR3 is CASRPGADYGYTF. DNA of the CDR3: TGCGCCAGCCGACCGGGGGCAGACTATGGCTACACCTTC.

This clonotype was counted a few times. J is TRBJ2-3 and V is TRBV7-9; D remains unclear. The CDR3 spans 16 residues. V gave up 0 bases and J gave up 1 base, with 11 bases separating them. CDR1 and CDR2 (germline): SEHNR, FQNEAQ (reference sequence). CDR3: CASSLARQTGTDTQYF. The CDR3 region has the DNA TGTGCCAGCAGCTTAGCCCGGCAGACTGGCACAGATACGCAGTATTTT.

The V and J genes are TRBV5-1 and TRBJ1-4; unclear D gene. Germline CDR1 is SGHRS and CDR2 is YFSETQ. Trimming removed 4 bases at V and 4 bases at J, with 11 bases between. The CDR3 covers 14 residues. DNA of the CDR3: TGCGCCAGCAGCCCCCCGGCGAATAATGAAAAACTGTTTTTT. Translated: CASSPPANNEKLFF.

The chain couples TRBV12-3 or TRBV12-4 to TRBJ1-2; tentatively, D is TRBD1 (6 bases). CDR3 size: 13 residues. V lost 8 bases and J 7 bases, leaving 17 bases between the germline ends. Here the CDR3 reads CASSMGGASGYTF. CDR3 sequence (DNA): TGTGCCAGCTCTATGGGGGGCGCGTCTGGCTACACCTTC.

This clonotype was recorded at least ten times. The gene calls are TRBV7-8 and TRBJ1-6; D gene ambiguous. The ends were cut back, 6 bases at V and 0 bases at J, with 12 bases in the middle. The CDR3 covers 16 residues. CDR1 is SGHVS, CDR2 FQNEAQ, per germline. In DNA form, the CDR3 reads TGTGCCAGCAGACCCGTCCCGAGCTCCTATAATTCACCCCTCCACTTT. Translation: CASRPVPSSYNSPLHF.

The sample holds many counts of this clonotype. CDR3 coding DNA: TGTGCCAGCAGCTTCAGACAGGGGGCAGGAGAGACCCAGTACTTC. Protein product: CASSFRQGAGETQYF. The V gene is TRBV7-9, the J gene TRBJ2-5; TRBD1 matches 10 bases. This CDR3 comprises 15 residues. Germline CDR1 reads SEHNR; CDR2 reads FQNEAQ (reference sequence). Losses at the gene ends were 3 bases for V and 4 bases for J; bases not matched to a gene: 5.

This clonotype was detected a few times. This chain connects TRBV5-1 to TRBJ2-7, with 8 bases lining up with TRBD1. Germline V lookup: CDR1 SGHRS, CDR2 YFSETQ. V was pared by 4 bases and J by 5 bases, with 8 bases of the junction left unmatched. The CDR3 has 14 amino acids. The CDR3 DNA sequence: TGCGCCAGCAGCAGAGGACAGGGATCCCACGAGCAGTACTTC. It encodes CASSRGQGSHEQYF. The full variable domain, in which reference TRBV5-1 and TRBJ2-7 provide the parts outside the CDR3, is KAGVTQTPRYLIKTRGQQVTLSCSPISGHRSVSWYQQTPGQGLQFLFEYFSETQRNKGNFPGRFSGRQFSNSRSEMNVSTLELGDSALYLCASSRGQGSHEQYFGPGTRLTVT.

There are many counts of this clonotype. The V gene is TRBV29-1, the J gene TRBJ1-3; unclear D gene. This CDR3 comprises 14 residues. V lost 3 bases, J lost 0 bases, and 9 bases lay in between. CDR1 and CDR2 (germline): SQVTM, ANQGSEA. CDR3 sequence: CSVERGVSGNTIYF. The CDR3, as DNA: TGCAGCGTTGAGCGCGGGGTCTCTGGAAACACCATATATTTT.

This clonotype was observed a few times. The chain carries TRBV5-1 and TRBJ1-1; 7 bases map to TRBD1. Germline V gene lookup returns CDR1 SGHRS and CDR2 YFSETQ. With 7 bases clipped from V and 4 bases from J, the junction kept 10 bases outside the gene matches. The CDR3 length is 14 residues. CDR3 in amino acids: CASGRQGTGTEAFF. DNA of the CDR3: TGCGCCAGCGGTCGACAGGGTACCGGCACTGAAGCTTTCTTT.

At least ten counts were recorded for this clonotype. The genes are TRBV28 and TRBJ1-3, with a tentative D call TRBD1 (5 bases). The CDR3 is 19 amino acids. Germline V gene sequence: CDR1 MDHEN, CDR2 SYDVKM. V was trimmed by 3 bases and J by 0 bases, leaving 21 bases between them. As DNA, the CDR3 is TGTGCCAGCAGTTTTGTAGGGACGTGGGAAAGAACCTCTGGAAACACCATATATTTT. It yields the protein CASSFVGTWERTSGNTIYF.

This rearrangement joins TRBV25-1 to TRBJ1-5, with D possibly being TRBD1 (5 bases). CDR1 MGHDK and CDR2 SYGVNS come from the germline V gene. The V end was cut by 3 bases, the J end by 7 bases, with 7 bases between. The length of the CDR3 is 12 residues. For the CDR3, the DNA is TGTGCCAGCAGTGAGGGGGTACAGCCCCAGCATTTT. Its translation is CASSEGVQPQHF. The complete variable domain, with remaining parts taken from reference TRBV25-1 and TRBJ1-5, reads EADIYQTPRYLVIGTGKKITLECSQTMGHDKMYWYQQDPGMELHLIHYSYGVNSTEKGDLSSESTVSRIRTEHFPLTLESARPSHTSQYLCASSEGVQPQHFGDGTRLSIL.